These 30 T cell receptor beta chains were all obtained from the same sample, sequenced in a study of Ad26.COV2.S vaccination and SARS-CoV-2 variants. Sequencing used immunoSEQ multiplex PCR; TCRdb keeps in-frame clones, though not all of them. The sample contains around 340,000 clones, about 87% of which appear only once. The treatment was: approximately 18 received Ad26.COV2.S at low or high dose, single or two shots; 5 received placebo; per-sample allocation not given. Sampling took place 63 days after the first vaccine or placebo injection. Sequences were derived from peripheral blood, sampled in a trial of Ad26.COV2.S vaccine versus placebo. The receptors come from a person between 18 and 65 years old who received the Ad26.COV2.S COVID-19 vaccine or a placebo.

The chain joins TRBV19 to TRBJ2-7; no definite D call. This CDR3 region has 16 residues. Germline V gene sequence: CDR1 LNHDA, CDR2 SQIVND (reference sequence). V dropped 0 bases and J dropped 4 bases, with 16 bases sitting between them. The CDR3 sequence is CASSIEHHPASYEQYF. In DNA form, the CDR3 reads TGTGCCAGTAGTATAGAACACCACCCAGCGTCATACGAGCAGTACTTC.

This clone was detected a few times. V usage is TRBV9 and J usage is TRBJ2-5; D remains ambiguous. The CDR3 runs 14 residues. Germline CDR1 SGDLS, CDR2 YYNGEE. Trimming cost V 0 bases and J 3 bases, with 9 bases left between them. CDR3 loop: CASSVGPGEETQYF. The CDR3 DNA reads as TGTGCCAGCAGCGTAGGACCGGGTGAAGAGACCCAGTACTTC.

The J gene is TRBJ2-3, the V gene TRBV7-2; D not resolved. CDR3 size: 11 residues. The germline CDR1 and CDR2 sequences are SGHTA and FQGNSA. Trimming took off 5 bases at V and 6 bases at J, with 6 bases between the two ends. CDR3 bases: TGTGCCAGCAGCGAAGGGGATACGCAGTATTTT. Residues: CASSEGDTQYF.

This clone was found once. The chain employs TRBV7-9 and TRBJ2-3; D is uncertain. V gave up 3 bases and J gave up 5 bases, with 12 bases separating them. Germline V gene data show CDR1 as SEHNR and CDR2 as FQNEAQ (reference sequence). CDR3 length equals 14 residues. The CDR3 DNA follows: TGTGCCAGCAGCTTTCCTCCCCCCATAGATACGCAGTATTTT. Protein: CASSFPPPIDTQYF.

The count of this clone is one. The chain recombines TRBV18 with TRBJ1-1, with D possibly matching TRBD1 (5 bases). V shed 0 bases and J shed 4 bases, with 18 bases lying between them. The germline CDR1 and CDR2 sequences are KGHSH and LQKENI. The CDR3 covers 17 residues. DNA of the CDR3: TGTGCCAGCTCACCACCAATGCAGGGCCAAGGGGCCACTGAAGCTTTCTTT. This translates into CASSPPMQGQGATEAFF.

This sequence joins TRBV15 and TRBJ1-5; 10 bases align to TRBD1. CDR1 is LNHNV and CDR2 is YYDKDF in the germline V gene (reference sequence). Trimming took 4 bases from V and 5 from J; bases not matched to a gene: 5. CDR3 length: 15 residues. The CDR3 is CATSTSDRGDQPQHF. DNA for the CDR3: TGTGCCACCAGCACTTCGGACAGGGGGGATCAGCCCCAGCATTTT. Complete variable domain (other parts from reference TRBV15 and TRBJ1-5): DAMVIQNPRYQVTQFGKPVTLSCSQTLNHNVMYWYQQKSSQAPKLLFHYYDKDFNNEADTPDNFQSRRPNTSFCFLDIRSPGLGDTAMYLCATSTSDRGDQPQHFGDGTRLSIL.

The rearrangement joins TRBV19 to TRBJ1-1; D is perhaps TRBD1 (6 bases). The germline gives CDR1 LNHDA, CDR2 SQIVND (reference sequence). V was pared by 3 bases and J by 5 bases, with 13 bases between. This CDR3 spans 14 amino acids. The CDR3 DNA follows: TGTGCCAGTAGTATTGGGGGGGCTAGGACTGAAGCTTTCTTT. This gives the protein CASSIGGARTEAFF.

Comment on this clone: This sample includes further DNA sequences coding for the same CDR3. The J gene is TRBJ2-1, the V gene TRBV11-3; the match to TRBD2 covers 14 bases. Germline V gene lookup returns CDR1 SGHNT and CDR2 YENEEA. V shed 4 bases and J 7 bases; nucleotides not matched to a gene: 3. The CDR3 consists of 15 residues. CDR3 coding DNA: TGTGCCAGCAGCTCTGGACTAGCGGGGGGTAATGAGCAGTTCTTC. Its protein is CASSSGLAGGNEQFF.

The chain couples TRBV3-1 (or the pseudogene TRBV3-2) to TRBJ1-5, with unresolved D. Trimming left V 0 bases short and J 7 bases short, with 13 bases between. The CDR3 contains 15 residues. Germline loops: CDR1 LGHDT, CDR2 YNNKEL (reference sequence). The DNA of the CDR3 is TGTGCCAGCAGCCAAGATAGTATGTCTCTCCAGCCCCAGCATTTT. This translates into CASSQDSMSLQPQHF.

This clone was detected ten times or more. CDR3 protein: CASSGGQGVQKDYEQYF. CDR3 DNA: TGTGCCAGCAGCGGAGGACAGGGGGTCCAAAAGGACTACGAGCAGTACTTC. This chain connects TRBV5-5 to TRBJ2-7; 10 nucleotides match TRBD1. This CDR3 is 17 amino acids long. The trim removed 4 bases at V and 3 bases at J, leaving 13 bases unmatched. CDR1 and CDR2 (germline): SGHKS, YYEKEE (reference sequence).

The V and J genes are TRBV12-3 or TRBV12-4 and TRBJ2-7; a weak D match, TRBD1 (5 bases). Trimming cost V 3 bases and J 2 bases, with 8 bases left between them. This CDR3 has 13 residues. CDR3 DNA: TGTGCCAGCAGTTTGGGGCAGACCTACGAGCAGTACTTC. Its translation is CASSLGQTYEQYF.

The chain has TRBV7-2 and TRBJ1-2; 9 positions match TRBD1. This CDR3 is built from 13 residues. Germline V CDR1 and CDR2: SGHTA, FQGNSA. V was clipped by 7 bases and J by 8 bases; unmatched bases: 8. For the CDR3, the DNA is TGTGCCAGCAACCTACAGGGGGCGAGGGGCTACACCTTC. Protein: CASNLQGARGYTF.

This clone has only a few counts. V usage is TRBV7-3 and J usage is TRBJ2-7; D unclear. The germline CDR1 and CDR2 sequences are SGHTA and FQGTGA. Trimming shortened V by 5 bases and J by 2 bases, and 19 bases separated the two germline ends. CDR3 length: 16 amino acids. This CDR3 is CASSLPPRPKTYEQYF. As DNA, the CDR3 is TGTGCCAGCAGCCTACCCCCGCGACCAAAAACCTACGAGCAGTACTTC. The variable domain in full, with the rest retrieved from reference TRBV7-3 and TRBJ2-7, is GAGVSQTPSNKVTEKGKYVELRCDPISGHTALYWYRQSLGQGPEFLIYFQGTGAADDSGLPNDRFFAVRPEGSVSTLKIQRTERGDSAVYLCASSLPPRPKTYEQYFGPGTRLTVT.

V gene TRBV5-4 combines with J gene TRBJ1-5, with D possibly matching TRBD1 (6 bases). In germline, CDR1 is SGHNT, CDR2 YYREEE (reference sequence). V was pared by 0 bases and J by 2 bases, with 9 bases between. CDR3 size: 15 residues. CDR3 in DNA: TGTGCCAGCAGCTTGGCAGGGGCGGGCAATCAGCCCCAGCATTTT. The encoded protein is CASSLAGAGNQPQHF.

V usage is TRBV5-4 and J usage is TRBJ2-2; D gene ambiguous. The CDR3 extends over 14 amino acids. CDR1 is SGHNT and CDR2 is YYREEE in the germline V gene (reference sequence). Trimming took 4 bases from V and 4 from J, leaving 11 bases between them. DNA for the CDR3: TGTGCCAGCAGCGACGGGTCGCGCACCGGGGAGCTGTTTTTT. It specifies CASSDGSRTGELFF.

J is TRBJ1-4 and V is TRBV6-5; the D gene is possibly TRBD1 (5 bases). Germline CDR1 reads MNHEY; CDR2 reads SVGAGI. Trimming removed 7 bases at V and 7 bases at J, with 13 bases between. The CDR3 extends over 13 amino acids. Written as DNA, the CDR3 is TGTGCCAGCAAAGGGCCGGGGCGTGAAAAACTGTTTTTT. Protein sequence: CASKGPGREKLFF.

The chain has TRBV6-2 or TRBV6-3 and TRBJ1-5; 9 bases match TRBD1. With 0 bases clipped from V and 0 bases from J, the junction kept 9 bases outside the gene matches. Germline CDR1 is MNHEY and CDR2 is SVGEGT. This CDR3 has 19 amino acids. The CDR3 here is CASSYSTGGRRNSNQPQHF. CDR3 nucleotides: TGTGCCAGCAGTTACTCTACAGGGGGCCGTAGAAATAGCAATCAGCCCCAGCATTTT.

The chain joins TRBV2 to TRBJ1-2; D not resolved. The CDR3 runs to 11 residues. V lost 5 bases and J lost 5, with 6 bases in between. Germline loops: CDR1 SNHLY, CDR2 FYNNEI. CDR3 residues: CASSSRYGYTF. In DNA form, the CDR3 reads TGTGCCAGCAGTTCTAGGTATGGCTACACCTTC.

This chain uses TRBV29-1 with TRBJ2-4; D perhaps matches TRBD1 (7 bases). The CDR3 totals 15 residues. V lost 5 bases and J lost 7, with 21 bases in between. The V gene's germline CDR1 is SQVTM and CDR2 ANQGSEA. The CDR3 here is CSVRGGQGEENIQYF. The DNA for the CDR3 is TGCAGCGTTCGTGGGGGGCAGGGGGAAGAGAACATTCAGTACTTC.

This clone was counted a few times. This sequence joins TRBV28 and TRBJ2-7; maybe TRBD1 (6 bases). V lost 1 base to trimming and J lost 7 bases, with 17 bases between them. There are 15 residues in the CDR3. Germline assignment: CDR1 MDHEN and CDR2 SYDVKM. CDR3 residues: CASSLSGTPGREQYF. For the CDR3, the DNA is TGTGCCAGCAGTTTATCAGGGACACCTGGACGGGAGCAGTACTTC.

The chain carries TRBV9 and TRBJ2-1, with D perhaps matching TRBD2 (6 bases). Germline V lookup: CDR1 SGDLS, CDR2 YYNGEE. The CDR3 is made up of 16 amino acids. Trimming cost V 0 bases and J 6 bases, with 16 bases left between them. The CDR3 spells CASSVAATSLPNEQFF. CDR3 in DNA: TGTGCCAGCAGCGTAGCTGCGACTAGTCTCCCCAATGAGCAGTTCTTC.

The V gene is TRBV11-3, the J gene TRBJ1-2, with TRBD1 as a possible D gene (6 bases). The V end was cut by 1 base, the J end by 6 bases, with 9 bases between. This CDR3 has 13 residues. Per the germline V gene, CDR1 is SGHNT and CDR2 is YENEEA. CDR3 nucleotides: TGTGCCAGCAGCTTAGGAGGGGGAGATGGCTACACCTTC. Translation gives CASSLGGGDGYTF.

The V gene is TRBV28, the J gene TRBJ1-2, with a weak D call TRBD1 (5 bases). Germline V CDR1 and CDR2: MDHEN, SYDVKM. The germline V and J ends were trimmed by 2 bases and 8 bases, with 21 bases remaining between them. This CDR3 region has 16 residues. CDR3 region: CASSLDRDRPSHGYTF. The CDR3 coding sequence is TGTGCCAGCAGTTTAGACCGGGACCGTCCCTCCCACGGCTACACCTTC.

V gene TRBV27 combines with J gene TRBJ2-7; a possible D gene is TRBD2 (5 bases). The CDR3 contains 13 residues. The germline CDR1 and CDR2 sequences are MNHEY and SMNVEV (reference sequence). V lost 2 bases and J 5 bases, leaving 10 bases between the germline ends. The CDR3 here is CASSLGGLNEQYF. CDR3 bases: TGTGCCAGCAGTTTAGGAGGTTTGAACGAGCAGTACTTC.

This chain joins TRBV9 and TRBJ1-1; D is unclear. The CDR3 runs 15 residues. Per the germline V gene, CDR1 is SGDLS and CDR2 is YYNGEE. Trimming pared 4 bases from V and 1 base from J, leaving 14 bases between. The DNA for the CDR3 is TGTGCCAGCAGCCCACAACTTGGACCGAACACTGAAGCTTTCTTT. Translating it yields CASSPQLGPNTEAFF.

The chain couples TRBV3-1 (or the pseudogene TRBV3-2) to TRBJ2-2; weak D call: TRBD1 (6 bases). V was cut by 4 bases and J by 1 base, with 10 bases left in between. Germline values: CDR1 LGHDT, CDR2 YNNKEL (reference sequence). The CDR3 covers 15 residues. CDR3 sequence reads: CASSLGTLNTGELFF. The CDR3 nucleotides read TGTGCCAGCAGCCTTGGGACACTGAACACCGGGGAGCTGTTTTTT.

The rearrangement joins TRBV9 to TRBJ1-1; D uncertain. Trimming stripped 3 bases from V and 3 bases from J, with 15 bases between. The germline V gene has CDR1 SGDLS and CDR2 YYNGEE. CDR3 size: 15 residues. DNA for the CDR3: TGTGCCAGCAGCGCCCAACCAGGTGGGGACACTGAAGCTTTCTTT. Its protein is CASSAQPGGDTEAFF.

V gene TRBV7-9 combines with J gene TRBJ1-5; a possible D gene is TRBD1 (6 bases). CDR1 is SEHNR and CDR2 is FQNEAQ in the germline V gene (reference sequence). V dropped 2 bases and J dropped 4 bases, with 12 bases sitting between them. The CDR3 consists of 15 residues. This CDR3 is CASSLSGAGNQPQHF. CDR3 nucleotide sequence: TGTGCCAGCAGCTTATCGGGGGCCGGAAATCAGCCCCAGCATTTT.

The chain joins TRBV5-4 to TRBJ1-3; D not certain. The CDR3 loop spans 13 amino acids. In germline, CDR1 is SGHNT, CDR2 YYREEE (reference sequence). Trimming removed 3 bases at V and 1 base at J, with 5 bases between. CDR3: CASSSRSGNTIYF. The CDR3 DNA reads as TGTGCCAGCAGCTCCCGATCTGGAAACACCATATATTTT.

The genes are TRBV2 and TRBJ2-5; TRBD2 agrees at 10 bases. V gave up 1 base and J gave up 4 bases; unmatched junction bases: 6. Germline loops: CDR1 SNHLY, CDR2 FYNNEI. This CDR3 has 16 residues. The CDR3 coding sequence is TGTGCCAGCAGTGAAGAGAGAGCGGGAGGGCGAGAGACCCAGTACTTC. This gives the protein CASSEERAGGRETQYF.